The present TCR beta chain was sequenced within a study of blood T cell repertoires in COVID-19. Sequencing was performed with immunoSEQ multiplex PCR; in TCRdb, only in-frame clones are kept and a portion is missing. The repertoire has under 120,000 clones, roughly two thirds of them found once; the top ten carry about 6%. Germline lookup yields CDR1 MGHRA and CDR2 YSYEKL. The CDR3 is made up of 15 amino acids. Deletions cut 0 bases from V and 5 bases from J, with 13 bases between. The sample was peripheral blood. The chain carries TRBV4-1 and TRBJ2-5; D uncertain. The sequence came from a man older than 75 with acute or convalescent COVID-19. The CDR3 DNA is TGCGCCAGCAGCCAAGATCGCGCCCCCGGGGAGACCCAGTACTTC. This gives the protein CASSQDRAPGETQYF.